This T cell receptor beta chain was observed in a study of cytomegalovirus exposure and HLA in healthy donors. Regarding the study as a whole: The productive fraction for most TCR beta V segments was about 90% or about 30% in an earlier analysis. Cytomegalovirus-associated TCR beta chains were listed, numbering 164. A later analysis reportedly found fewer N-insertions in an Asian-associated ancestry cluster than the approximately 700-donor mean.

The CDR3 is made up of 15 amino acids. The germline V and J ends were trimmed by 6 bases and 0 bases, with 15 bases remaining between them. Germline lookup yields CDR1 SNHLY and CDR2 FYNNEI. This PCR relied on a set of 60 Vbeta primers and 13 Jbeta primers. This table comes from immunoSEQ multiplex PCR, and its TCRdb copy is limited to in-frame clones, with some not included. This table has tens of thousands of clones, approximately 79% appearing once. With respect to this clone: Its antigen is unknown.

Sequencing was done on a sample of PBMCs. The chain carries TRBV2 and TRBJ2-7, with D tentatively TRBD1 (6 bases). This sequence originates from a man under 40 in good health and CMV-seronegative. CDR3 coding DNA: TGTGCCAGCAGACAGGGTTTTCAAATCTCCTACGAGCAGTACTTC. It codes for CASRQGFQISYEQYF.